This entry concerns a single T cell receptor (beta chain). What it recognizes is unknown. This specimen belongs to a study of CD8 T cells in ankylosing spondylitis. Findings of the study overall: Seemingly distinctive of ankylosing spondylitis blood was a TCR beta motif formed by eight highly homologous variants. Peripheral blood held disease-linked clones only at relatively low frequency, and these were CD8+. Reported data indicate significant enrichment of disease-linked clones within matched ankylosing spondylitis synovial fluid. In reactive arthritis synovial fluid and blood, some motif variants had been reported before.

Researchers built TCR beta libraries using quantitative 5'-RACE with molecular barcodes. TCRdb reprocessed the 5' RACE reads with MiXCR, giving one entry per CDR3 protein. The sample records 200,000 to 250,000 distinct CDR3 sequences, approximately 20% being singletons. This CDR3 contains 15 residues. Deletions cut 5 bases from V and 4 bases from J, with 15 bases between. Per the germline V gene, CDR1 is SEHNR and CDR2 is FQNEAQ (reference sequence). The chain couples TRBV7-9 to TRBJ1-3; no firm D call. The sample was blood, either unsorted or a sorted T cell fraction (not recorded which). The source of this sequence is a male donor with ankylosing spondylitis. The CDR3 nucleotides read TGTGCCAGCAGCCACGCGTACGGGTGCGGAAACACCATATATTTT. Its translation is CASSHAYGCGNTIYF.